The next 13 T cell receptor beta chains were all read from a single sample in a study of shared clonotypes between healthy human individuals (dated by TCRdb to between 2020 and 2021). The library was generated by the immunoSEQ multiplex PCR assay. TCRdb holds this immuneACCESS table with in-frame rearrangements only. Some clones are missing; in checked studies, unresolved V genes explain under half, and the rest has no known cause. The sample table holds roughly 1,500,000 clones, of which around 98% were seen once. Together, the top ten hold roughly 0.4% of the sample. The specimen was naive CD4+ T cells sorted from blood. The sample's cell subset or site label, decoded: CD45RA+ positively selected. The receptors come from a man younger than 45 in good health.

V and J are TRBV18 and TRBJ2-3, with TRBD1 matching 9 bases. The length of the CDR3 is 15 residues. Germline trimming cut 3 bases from V and 6 bases from J; bases unmatched to any gene: 7. Germline V gene sequence: CDR1 KGHSH, CDR2 LQKENI. The CDR3 loop is CASSPGQGLLDTQYF. The CDR3 coding sequence is TGTGCCAGCTCACCGGGACAGGGTCTTTTGGATACGCAGTATTTT.

The genes are TRBV9 and TRBJ2-3, with 9 bases identical to TRBD2. The V and J ends lost 4 bases and 14 bases, in that order; junction bases with no gene match: 8. The CDR3 has 12 residues. Germline CDR1 SGDLS, CDR2 YYNGEE. Here the CDR3 DNA reads TGTGCCAGCAGCCACGGCGGGGGACTAGCGTATTTT. This sequence encodes CASSHGGGLAYF. Variable domain in full (rest from reference TRBV9 and TRBJ2-3): DSGVTQTPKHLITATGQRVTLRCSPRSGDLSVYWYQQSLDQGLQFLIQYYNGEERAKGNILERFSAQQFPDLHSELNLSSLELGDSALYFCASSHGGGLAYFGPGTRLTVL.

The chain carries TRBV18 and TRBJ2-7; 9 nucleotides line up with TRBD2. V shed 6 bases and J 7 bases; nucleotides not matched to a gene: 19. CDR3 length: 17 amino acids. Germline V CDR1 and CDR2: KGHSH, LQKENI. CDR3 sequence reads: CASSLTGLTSGLREQYF. Here the CDR3 DNA reads TGTGCCAGCTCTCTCACGGGACTGACTAGCGGCCTACGGGAGCAGTACTTC.

This chain joins TRBV5-1 and TRBJ1-1; D is ambiguous. V was pared by 4 bases and J by 5 bases, with 15 bases between. The germline gives CDR1 SGHRS, CDR2 YFSETQ. The CDR3 has 14 residues. DNA for the CDR3: TGCGCCAGCAGCAAGTTGGAGGGAAATACTGAAGCTTTCTTT. This codes for CASSKLEGNTEAFF.

The chain recombines TRBV6-1 with TRBJ1-2; D is possibly TRBD1 (5 bases). Per germline, CDR1 MNHNS and CDR2 SASEGT. The ends were cut back, 1 base at V and 0 bases at J, with 18 bases in the middle. The CDR3 covers 18 residues. The CDR3 loop is CASSEDFTWGLPNYGYTF. The CDR3 DNA reads as TGTGCCAGCAGTGAAGACTTTACCTGGGGACTACCTAACTATGGCTACACCTTC.

The chain is built from TRBV5-5 and TRBJ1-3; D gene uncertain. V was cut by 0 bases and J by 1 base, with 11 bases left in between. CDR1 SGHKS and CDR2 YYEKEE come from the germline V gene (reference sequence). There are 16 residues in the CDR3. The CDR3 coding sequence is TGTGCCAGCAGCTTGGGGACTCTTCGATCTGGAAACACCATATATTTT. Its translation is CASSLGTLRSGNTIYF. The full variable domain, rest sourced from reference TRBV5-5 and TRBJ1-3, is DAGVTQSPTHLIKTRGQQVTLRCSPISGHKSVSWYQQVLGQGPQFIFQYYEKEERGRGNFPDRFSARQFPNYSSELNVNALLLGDSALYLCASSLGTLRSGNTIYFGEGSWLTVV.

The chain is built from TRBV14 and TRBJ2-3; 8 bases are shared with TRBD2. Per germline, CDR1 SGHDN and CDR2 FVKESK. The V segment lost 2 bases and the J segment 0 bases; nucleotides outside the gene matches: 4. This CDR3 is 16 amino acids long. In nucleotides, the CDR3 is TGTGCCAGCAGCCAATCGGGAGGGAGTAGCACAGATACGCAGTATTTT. Its protein product is CASSQSGGSSTDTQYF.

This clone came up once. The V and J genes are TRBV11-2 and TRBJ2-1, with 9 bases matching TRBD2. V shed 1 base, J shed 8 bases, and the junction held 6 bases outside the gene matches. The germline V gene has CDR1 SGHAT and CDR2 FQNNGV. The CDR3 is made up of 15 amino acids. The CDR3 DNA follows: TGTGCCAGCAGCTTAGGCCTAGCGGGAAGGTATGAGCAGTTCTTC. Translation: CASSLGLAGRYEQFF.

The chain carries TRBV6-1 and TRBJ2-7, with D possibly matching TRBD2 (5 bases). The CDR3 sequence is 15 residues long. V dropped 2 bases and J dropped 0 bases, with 11 bases sitting between them. The germline V gene has CDR1 MNHNS and CDR2 SASEGT. The CDR3 bases are TGTGCCAGCAGTGAATGGGCGGGCGCCTCCTACGAGCAGTACTTC. Amino acids: CASSEWAGASYEQYF.

V usage is TRBV2 and J usage is TRBJ1-2; 11 bases fit TRBD1. CDR1 and CDR2 (germline): SNHLY, FYNNEI. The V segment lost 0 bases and the J segment 5 bases; nucleotides outside the gene matches: 5. The CDR3 has 16 residues. Here the CDR3 reads CASSEARTGGGYGYTF. The CDR3 bases are TGTGCCAGCAGTGAAGCAAGGACAGGGGGCGGGTATGGCTACACCTTC.

This clone was seen a single time. This sequence joins TRBV21-1 and TRBJ2-3. TRBV21-1 is designated a pseudogene. This CDR3 comprises 14 residues. CDR3 sequence: CASSARGRTDTQYF. Written as DNA, the CDR3 is TGTGCCAGCAGCGCCCGGGGGCGCACAGATACGCAGTATTTT.

This sequence joins TRBV6-1 and TRBJ2-3; the D gene is possibly TRBD1 (5 bases). Trimming pared 3 bases from V and 11 bases from J, leaving 24 bases between. In germline, CDR1 is MNHNS, CDR2 SASEGT. The CDR3 spans 16 residues. The CDR3 nucleotides are TGTGCCAGCAGTGAGCAAGCAGGGCTCCTAGGATCGGGGCAGTATTTT. This translates into CASSEQAGLLGSGQYF.

The CDR3 DNA sequence: TGTGCCACCAGCAGAGGTGTGACTTTCAGCTCCTACGAGCAGTACTTC. This translates into CATSRGVTFSSYEQYF. This sequence joins TRBV15 and TRBJ2-7; D gene ambiguous. Deletions cut 1 base from V and 0 bases from J, with 13 bases between. Germline-derived CDR1 and CDR2 are LNHNV and YYDKDF (reference sequence). The CDR3 runs 16 residues.